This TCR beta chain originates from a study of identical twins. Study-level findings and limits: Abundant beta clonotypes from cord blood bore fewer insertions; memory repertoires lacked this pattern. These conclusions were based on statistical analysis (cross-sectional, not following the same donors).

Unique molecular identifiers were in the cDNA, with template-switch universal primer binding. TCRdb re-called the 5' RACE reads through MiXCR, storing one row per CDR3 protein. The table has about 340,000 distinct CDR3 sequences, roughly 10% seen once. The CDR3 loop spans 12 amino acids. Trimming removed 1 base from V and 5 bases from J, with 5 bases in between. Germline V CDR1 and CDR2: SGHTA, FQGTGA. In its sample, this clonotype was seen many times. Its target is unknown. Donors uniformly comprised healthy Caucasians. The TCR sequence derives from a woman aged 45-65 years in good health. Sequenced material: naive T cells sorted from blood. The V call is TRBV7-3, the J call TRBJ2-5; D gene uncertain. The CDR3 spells CASSLNRETQYF. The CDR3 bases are TGTGCCAGCAGCTTAAATCGGGAGACCCAGTACTTC.